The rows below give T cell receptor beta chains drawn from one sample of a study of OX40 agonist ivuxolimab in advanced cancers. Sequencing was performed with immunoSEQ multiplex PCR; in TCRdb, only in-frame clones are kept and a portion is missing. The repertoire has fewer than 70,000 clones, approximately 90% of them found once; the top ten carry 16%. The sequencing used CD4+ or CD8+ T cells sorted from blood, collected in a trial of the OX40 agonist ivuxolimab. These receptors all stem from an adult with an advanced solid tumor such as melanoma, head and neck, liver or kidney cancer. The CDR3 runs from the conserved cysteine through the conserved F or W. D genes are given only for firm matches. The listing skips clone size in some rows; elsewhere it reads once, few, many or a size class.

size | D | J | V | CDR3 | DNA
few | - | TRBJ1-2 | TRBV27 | CASSLTRTGGYTF | TGTGCCAGCAGTTTAACTCGGACGGGTGGCTACACCTTC
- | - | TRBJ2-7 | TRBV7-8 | CASSDRRYEQYF | TGTGCCAGCAGCGATCGACGGTACGAGCAGTACTTC
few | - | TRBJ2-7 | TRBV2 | CASSPDRSSYEQYF | TGTGCCAGCAGCCCGGACAGAAGCTCCTACGAGCAGTACTTC
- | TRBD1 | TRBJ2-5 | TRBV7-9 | CASSRTTGGAETQYF | TGTGCCAGCAGCCGTACGACAGGGGGAGCGGAGACCCAGTACTTC
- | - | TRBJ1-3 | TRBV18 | CASSPPALAAHSGNTIYF | TGTGCCAGCTCACCACCGGCTTTGGCAGCACACTCTGGAAACACCATATATTTT
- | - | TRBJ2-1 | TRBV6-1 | CASSEEASDLEQFF | TGTGCCAGCAGTGAAGAGGCTAGCGATCTTGAGCAGTTCTTC
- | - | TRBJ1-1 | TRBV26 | CASSLRWGGDTEAFF | TGTGCCAGCAGTTTACGGTGGGGAGGGGACACTGAAGCTTTCTTT
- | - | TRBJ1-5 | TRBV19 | CASSIRGPGDGNQPQHF | TGTGCCAGTAGTATTCGTGGACCAGGGGATGGCAATCAGCCCCAGCATTTT
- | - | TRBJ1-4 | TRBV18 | CASSPQTRVTNEKLFF | TGTGCCAGCTCACCACAAACCAGGGTAACTAATGAAAAACTGTTTTTT
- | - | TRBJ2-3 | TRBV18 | CASSPLTSTDTQYF | TGTGCCAGCTCACCACTAACGAGCACAGATACGCAGTATTTT
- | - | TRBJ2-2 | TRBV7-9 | CASSESSTGELFF | TGTGCCAGCAGCGAGTCCTCCACCGGGGAGCTGTTTTTT
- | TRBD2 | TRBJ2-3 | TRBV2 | CASQRAGVTDTQYF | TGTGCCAGCCAAAGAGCGGGAGTAACAGATACGCAGTATTTT
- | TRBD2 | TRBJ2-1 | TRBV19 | CASRNSGGTSGRASNEQFF | TGTGCCAGTAGAAACTCTGGGGGGACTAGCGGGAGGGCCTCCAATGAGCAGTTCTTC
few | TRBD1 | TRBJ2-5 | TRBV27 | CASSRTRDSFRETQYF | TGTGCCAGCAGTCGTACTAGGGACAGCTTCCGAGAGACCCAGTACTTC
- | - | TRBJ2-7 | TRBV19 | CASDSRAGGVGEQYF | TGTGCCAGTGATTCCCGGGCTGGAGGGGTCGGCGAGCAGTACTTC
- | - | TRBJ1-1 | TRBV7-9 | CASSTAGVNTEAFF | TGTGCCAGCAGCACCGCCGGTGTGAACACTGAAGCTTTCTTT
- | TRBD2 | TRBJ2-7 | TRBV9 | CASSVGGTSGIYEQYF | TGTGCCAGCAGCGTAGGTGGGACTAGCGGGATCTACGAGCAGTACTTC
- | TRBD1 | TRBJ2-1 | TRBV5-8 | CASSLPGTAKNEQFF | TGTGCCAGCAGCTTGCCCGGGACAGCCAAAAATGAGCAGTTCTTC
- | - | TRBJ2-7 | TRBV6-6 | CASSLGGTDPYEQYF | TGTGCCAGCAGCTTAGGCGGGACGGACCCCTACGAGCAGTACTTC
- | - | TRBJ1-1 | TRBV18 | CASSLTRDTEAFF | TGTGCCAGCTCCCTGACTAGAGACACTGAAGCTTTCTTT
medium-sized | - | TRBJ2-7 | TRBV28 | CASSLATASEQYF | TGTGCCAGCAGCCTAGCCACAGCCTCCGAGCAGTACTTC
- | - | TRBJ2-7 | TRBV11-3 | CASSYGTEGYEQYF | TGTGCCAGCAGCTATGGGACGGAGGGCTACGAGCAGTACTTC
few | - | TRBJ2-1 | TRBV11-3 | CASSYTDASNEQFF | TGTGCCAGCAGCTACACGGACGCGAGCAATGAGCAGTTCTTC
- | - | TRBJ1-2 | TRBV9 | CASSVEGVGGYTF | TGTGCCAGCAGCGTAGAAGGAGTCGGGGGCTACACCTTC
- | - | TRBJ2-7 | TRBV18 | CASSPPRQAGSRNEQYF | TGTGCCAGCTCACCACCGAGACAGGCTGGATCAAGGAATGAGCAGTACTTC
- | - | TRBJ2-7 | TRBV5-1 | CASSLVGTLSYEQYF | TGCGCCAGCAGCTTGGTCGGGACACTCTCCTACGAGCAGTACTTC
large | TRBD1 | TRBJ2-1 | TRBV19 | CASSLGTASYNEQFF | TGTGCCAGTAGTCTAGGGACAGCCTCCTACAATGAGCAGTTCTTC
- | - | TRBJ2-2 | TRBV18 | CASQIRQGANTGELFF | TGTGCCAGCCAGATCCGGCAGGGCGCGAACACCGGGGAGCTGTTTTTT
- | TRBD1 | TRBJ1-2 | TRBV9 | CASSPHDRGWNYGYTF | TGTGCCAGCAGCCCCCACGACAGGGGGTGGAACTATGGCTACACCTTC
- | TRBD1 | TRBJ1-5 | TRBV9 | CASSPAGGRQPQHF | TGTGCCAGCAGCCCAGCAGGGGGCAGGCAGCCCCAGCATTTT
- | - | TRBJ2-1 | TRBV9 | CASSVTDFRFFSYNEQFF | TGTGCCAGCAGCGTAACTGACTTCCGATTCTTCTCCTACAATGAGCAGTTCTTC
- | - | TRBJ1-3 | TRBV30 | CAWSLQYSGNTIYF | TGTGCCTGGAGTCTGCAGTACTCTGGAAACACCATATATTTT
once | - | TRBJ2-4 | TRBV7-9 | CASSLSVSKNIQYF | TGTGCCAGCAGCTTATCCGTGTCCAAAAACATTCAGTACTTC
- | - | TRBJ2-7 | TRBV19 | CASSIGLREGSSYEQYF | TGTGCCAGTAGTATAGGGCTCCGAGAGGGATCCTCCTACGAGCAGTACTTC
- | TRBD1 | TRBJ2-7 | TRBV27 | CASTRTGSYEQYF | TGTGCCAGCACCCGGACAGGGAGCTACGAGCAGTACTTC
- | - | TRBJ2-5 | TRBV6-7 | CASSGGVRGQQETQYF | TGTGCCAGCAGCGGAGGTGTGAGGGGCCAGCAAGAGACCCAGTACTTC
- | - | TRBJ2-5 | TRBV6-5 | CASRRVGLFRRTQYF | TGTGCCAGCAGACGAGTGGGACTCTTCCGTAGGACCCAGTACTTC
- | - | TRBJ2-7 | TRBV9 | CASSVAVTGSGEQYF | TGTGCCAGCAGCGTAGCGGTTACGGGATCGGGCGAGCAGTACTTC
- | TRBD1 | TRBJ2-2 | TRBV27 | CASRYTGGTGELFF | TGTGCCAGCAGATATACAGGGGGCACCGGGGAGCTGTTTTTT
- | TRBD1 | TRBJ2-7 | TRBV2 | CASSAQGVNSYEQYF | TGTGCCAGCAGTGCCCAGGGGGTCAACTCCTACGAGCAGTACTTC
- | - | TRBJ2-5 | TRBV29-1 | CSVEDLGLQETQYF | TGCAGCGTTGAAGATCTGGGTCTTCAAGAGACCCAGTACTTC
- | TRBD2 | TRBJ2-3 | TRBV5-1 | CASSETGTSQDTQYF | TGCGCCAGCAGCGAGACCGGGACTAGTCAAGATACGCAGTATTTT
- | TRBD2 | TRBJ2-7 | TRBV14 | CASSHGSSGRAYEQYF | TGTGCCAGCAGCCATGGATCTAGCGGGAGAGCCTACGAGCAGTACTTC
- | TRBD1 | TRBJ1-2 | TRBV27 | CASSLRRGRLRLGGYTF | TGTGCCAGCAGTTTACGTAGGGGGCGTTTAAGGCTCGGTGGCTACACCTTC
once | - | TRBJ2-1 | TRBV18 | CASSKGNEQFF | TGTGCCAGCTCAAAGGGCAATGAGCAGTTCTTC
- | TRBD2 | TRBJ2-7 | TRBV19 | CASSMGGSSYEQYF | TGTGCCAGTAGTATGGGCGGGAGCTCCTACGAGCAGTACTTC
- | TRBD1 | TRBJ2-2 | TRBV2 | CATVGTGSFGELFF | TGTGCCACAGTCGGGACAGGGAGCTTCGGGGAGCTGTTTTTT
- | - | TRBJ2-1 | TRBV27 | CASRHRITYNEQFF | TGTGCCAGCAGGCACCGGATTACCTACAATGAGCAGTTCTTC
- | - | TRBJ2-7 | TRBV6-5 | CASRTGTATHEQYF | TGTGCCAGCAGGACCGGGACGGCCACCCACGAGCAGTACTTC
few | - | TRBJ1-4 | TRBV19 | CASSSRHNEKLFF | TGTGCCAGTAGTAGCAGGCATAATGAAAAACTGTTTTTT
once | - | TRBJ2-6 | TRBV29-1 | CSVEDPDDRPSGANVLTF | TGCAGCGTTGAAGATCCGGACGACAGACCTTCTGGGGCCAACGTCCTGACTTTC
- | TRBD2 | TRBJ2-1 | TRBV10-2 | CASSEAGGRHNEQFF | TGCGCCAGCAGTGAGGCGGGAGGGAGACACAATGAGCAGTTCTTC
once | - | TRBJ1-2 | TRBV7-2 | CASSKDTAFRYTF | TGTGCCAGCAGCAAGGACACGGCCTTCCGCTACACCTTC
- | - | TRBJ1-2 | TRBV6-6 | CASSSTYGYTF | TGTGCCAGCAGTTCGACTTATGGCTACACCTTC